This T cell receptor (beta chain) derives from a study of blood T cell repertoires in COVID-19. Study-wide context: Researchers got acute and convalescent COVID-19 samples from the United States, Italy and Spain.

This clone appeared a few times. Authors' processing steps: Using reference gene primer amplification, nucleated cell counts were estimated. Profiling relied on immunoSEQ multiplex PCR, and the TCRdb table lists in-frame clones only, not all of them. Clonal size and the V and J genes are those of that table, whereas D and trimming came from the DNA. The repertoire holds roughly 84,000 clones, about 85% seen once, with 18% in the top ten. Trimming took off 5 bases at V and 7 bases at J, with 9 bases between the two ends. CDR1 MDHEN and CDR2 SYDVKM come from the germline V gene. The CDR3 is 13 residues long.

The receptor's source is a man aged 80 or over with active or convalescent COVID-19. Sequences were obtained from peripheral blood. The chain recombines TRBV28 with TRBJ1-6, with TRBD1 as a possible D gene (5 bases). CDR3 DNA sequence: TGTGCCAGCAGTCCAGACAGAAATTCACCCCTCCACTTT. Translated, it gives CASSPDRNSPLHF.